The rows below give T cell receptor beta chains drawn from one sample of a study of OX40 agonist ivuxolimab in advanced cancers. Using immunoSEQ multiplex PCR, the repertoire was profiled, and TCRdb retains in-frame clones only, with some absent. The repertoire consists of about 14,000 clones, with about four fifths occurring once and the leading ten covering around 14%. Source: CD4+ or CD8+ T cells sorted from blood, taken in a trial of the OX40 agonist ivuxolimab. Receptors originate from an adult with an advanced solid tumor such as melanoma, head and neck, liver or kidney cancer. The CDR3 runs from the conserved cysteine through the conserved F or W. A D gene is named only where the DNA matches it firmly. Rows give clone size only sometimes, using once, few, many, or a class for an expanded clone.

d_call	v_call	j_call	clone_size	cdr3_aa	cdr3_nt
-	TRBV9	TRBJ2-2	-	CASSGPSRDPAGDNTGELFF	TGTGCCAGCAGCGGCCCCTCCCGGGACCCAGCCGGGGACAACACCGGGGAGCTGTTTTTT
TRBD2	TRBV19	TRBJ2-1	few	CASSISPSGVPYNEQFF	TGTGCCAGTAGTATTAGTCCTAGCGGGGTTCCCTACAATGAGCAGTTCTTC
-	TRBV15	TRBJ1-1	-	CATSRLVWSEAFF	TGTGCCACCAGCAGATTGGTTTGGTCTGAAGCTTTCTTT
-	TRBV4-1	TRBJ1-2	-	CASSFYMDGSYGYTF	TGCGCCAGCAGCTTTTATATGGACGGAAGCTATGGCTACACCTTC
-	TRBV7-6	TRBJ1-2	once	CASIRRDNGYTF	TGTGCCAGCATTCGACGGGACAATGGCTACACCTTC
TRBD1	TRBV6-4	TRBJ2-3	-	CASSDSAGGNSDTQYF	TGTGCCAGCAGTGACTCGGCAGGGGGAAATTCGGATACGCAGTATTTT
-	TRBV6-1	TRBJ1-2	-	CASSEASSGSGHGYTF	TGTGCCAGCAGTGAAGCTAGCAGCGGGTCTGGCCATGGCTACACCTTC
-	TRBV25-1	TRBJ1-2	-	CASSPLADGNNYGYTF	TGTGCCAGCAGTCCCCTCGCGGACGGTAATAACTATGGCTACACCTTC
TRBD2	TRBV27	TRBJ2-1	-	CASSPGTSGEQFF	TGTGCCAGCAGTCCCGGGACTAGCGGAGAGCAGTTCTTC
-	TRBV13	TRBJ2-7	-	CASSLETRPYEQYF	TGTGCCAGCAGCTTAGAAACTCGACCTTACGAGCAGTACTTC
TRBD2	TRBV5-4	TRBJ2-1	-	CASSLIAGEGNEQFF	TGTGCCAGCAGCTTAATCGCGGGAGAAGGGAATGAGCAGTTCTTC
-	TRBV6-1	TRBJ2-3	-	CASCPYTDTQYF	TGTGCCAGCTGCCCGTACACAGATACGCAGTATTTT
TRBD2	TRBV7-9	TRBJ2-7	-	CASSTTSGRALEQYF	TGTGCCAGCAGCACGACTAGCGGGAGGGCCCTCGAGCAGTACTTC
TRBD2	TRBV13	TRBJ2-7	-	CASSSGGRSEQYF	TGTGCCAGCAGCTCCGGCGGGAGATCCGAGCAGTACTTC
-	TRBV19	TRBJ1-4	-	CASSIKAKEKLFF	TGTGCCAGTAGTATTAAGGCGAAGGAAAAACTGTTTTTT
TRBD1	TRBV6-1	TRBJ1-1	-	CASSELSDRGTEAFF	TGTGCCAGCAGTGAACTATCCGACAGGGGTACTGAAGCTTTCTTT
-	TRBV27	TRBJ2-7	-	CASSLGSYYEQYF	TGTGCCAGCAGTTTGGGGTCGTACTACGAGCAGTACTTC
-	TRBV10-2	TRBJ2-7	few	CASLGRSTYEQYF	TGCGCCAGCCTCGGTCGGTCTACCTACGAGCAGTACTTC
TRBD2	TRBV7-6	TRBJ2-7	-	CASSLRGVRDEQYF	TGTGCCAGCAGCCTACGGGGGGTCCGGGACGAGCAGTACTTC
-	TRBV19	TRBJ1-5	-	CASRTRSGGQPQHF	TGTGCCAGTAGAACCCGCTCGGGGGGTCAACCCCAGCATTTT
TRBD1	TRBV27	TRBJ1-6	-	CASRGQGGSPLHF	TGTGCCAGCAGAGGACAGGGAGGGTCACCCCTCCACTTT
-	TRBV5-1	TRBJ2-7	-	CASSKGGWYEQYF	TGCGCCAGCAGCAAAGGGGGGTGGTACGAGCAGTACTTC
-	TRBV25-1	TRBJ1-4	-	CASSWGASNEKLFF	TGTGCCAGCAGTTGGGGGGCGAGCAATGAAAAACTGTTTTTT
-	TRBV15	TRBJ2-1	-	CATSRVRESIDEQFF	TGTGCCACCAGCAGAGTGCGGGAATCCATCGATGAGCAGTTCTTC
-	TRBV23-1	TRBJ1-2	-	CASRRPAAAGYTF	TGCGCCAGCAGACGGCCCGCGGCGGCTGGCTACACCTTC
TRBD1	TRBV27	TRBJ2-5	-	CASCTGGAGETQYF	TGTGCCAGTTGTACAGGGGGCGCGGGAGAGACCCAGTACTTC
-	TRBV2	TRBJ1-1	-	CASKPFPGETEAFF	TGTGCCAGCAAACCCTTTCCAGGGGAGACTGAAGCTTTCTTT
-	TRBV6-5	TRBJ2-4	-	CASSAGGGNIQYF	TGTGCCAGCAGCGCCGGGGGTGGGAACATTCAGTACTTC
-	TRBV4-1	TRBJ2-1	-	CASSQDLVRSSYNEQFF	TGCGCCAGCAGCCAAGATCTGGTTAGGAGCTCCTACAATGAGCAGTTCTTC
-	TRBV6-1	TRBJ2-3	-	CASSGSQLGLTDTQYF	TGTGCCAGCAGTGGCAGCCAACTAGGCCTCACAGATACGCAGTATTTT
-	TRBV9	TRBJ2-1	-	CASSVGGEQFF	TGTGCCAGCAGCGTAGGCGGTGAGCAGTTCTTC
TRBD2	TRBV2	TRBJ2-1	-	CASSEGVAGFPYNEQFF	TGTGCCAGCAGTGAAGGAGTAGCGGGGTTCCCCTACAATGAGCAGTTCTTC
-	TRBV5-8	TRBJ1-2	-	CASSLVSAGYTF	TGTGCCAGCAGCTTGGTCTCCGCTGGCTACACCTTC
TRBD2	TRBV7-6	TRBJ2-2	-	CASSSPTSGYTGELFF	TGTGCCAGCAGCTCCCCGACTAGCGGGTACACCGGGGAGCTGTTTTTT
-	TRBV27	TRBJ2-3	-	CASSFSSTQYF	TGTGCCAGCAGTTTCAGTTCGACGCAGTATTTT
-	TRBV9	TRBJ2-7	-	CASSPDSYEQYF	TGTGCCAGCAGCCCCGACAGTTACGAGCAGTACTTC
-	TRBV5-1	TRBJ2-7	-	CASSLALAGFSYEQYF	TGCGCCAGCAGCTTGGCGTTGGCAGGGTTCTCCTACGAGCAGTACTTC
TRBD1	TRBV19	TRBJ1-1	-	CASSFRDSPNTEAFF	TGTGCCAGTAGTTTCCGGGACAGTCCGAACACTGAAGCTTTCTTT
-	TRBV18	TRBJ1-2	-	CASSPPLWQGKDGYTF	TGTGCCAGCTCACCACCGCTGTGGCAGGGCAAGGATGGCTACACCTTC
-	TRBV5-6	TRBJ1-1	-	CASSLKLNTEAFF	TGTGCCAGCAGCTTGAAACTGAACACTGAAGCTTTCTTT
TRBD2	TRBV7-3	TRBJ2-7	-	CASSLGSSGTYEQYF	TGTGCCAGCAGCTTAGGGTCTAGCGGTACCTACGAGCAGTACTTC
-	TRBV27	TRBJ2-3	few	CASSLRQEITDTQYF	TGTGCCAGCAGTTTAAGACAGGAGATCACAGATACGCAGTATTTT
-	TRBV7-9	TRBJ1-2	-	CASSLTTGHADKF	TGTGCCAGCAGCTTAACAACAGGTCATGCCGACAAATTC
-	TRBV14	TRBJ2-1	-	CASSPGRNNEQFF	TGTGCCAGCAGCCCGGGACGGAACAATGAGCAGTTCTTC
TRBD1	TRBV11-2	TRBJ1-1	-	CASRRSRGLAEAFF	TGTGCCAGCAGGCGCTCTAGGGGGCTCGCTGAAGCTTTCTTT
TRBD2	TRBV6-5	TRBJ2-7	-	CASSYGAGGSYEQYF	TGTGCCAGCAGTTACGGAGCGGGAGGTTCCTACGAGCAGTACTTC
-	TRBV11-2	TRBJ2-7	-	CASSPKGGGLWPNYEQYF	TGTGCCAGCAGCCCCAAGGGGGGCGGGTTATGGCCGAACTACGAGCAGTACTTC
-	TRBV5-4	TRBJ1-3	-	CASSFGTVGNTIYF	TGTGCCAGCAGCTTTGGGACTGTTGGAAACACCATATATTTT
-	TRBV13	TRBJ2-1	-	CASSLGLGDNEQFF	TGTGCCAGCAGCTTAGGCCTAGGGGACAATGAGCAGTTCTTC
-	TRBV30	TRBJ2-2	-	CAWSVSMFVGELFF	TGTGCCTGGAGTGTATCGATGTTCGTCGGGGAGCTGTTTTTT
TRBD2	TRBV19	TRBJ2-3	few	CASSIKLAPRDTQYF	TGTGCCAGTAGTATAAAACTAGCGCCTCGGGATACGCAGTATTTT
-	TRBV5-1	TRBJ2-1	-	CASSLGSGANEQFF	TGCGCCAGCAGCTTGGGGTCGGGAGCGAATGAGCAGTTCTTC
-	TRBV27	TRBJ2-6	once	CASSPEAWVTGANVLTF	TGTGCCAGCAGTCCTGAGGCGTGGGTGACCGGGGCCAACGTCCTGACTTTC
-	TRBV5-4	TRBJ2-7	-	CASSPTFGSSYEQYF	TGTGCCAGCAGCCCTACGTTTGGCAGCTCCTACGAGCAGTACTTC
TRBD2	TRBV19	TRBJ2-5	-	CASSIGGEGETQYF	TGTGCCAGTAGTATCGGCGGGGAGGGTGAGACCCAGTACTTC
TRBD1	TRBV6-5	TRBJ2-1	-	CASSYSTGSSYNEQFF	TGTGCCAGCAGTTACTCGACAGGGAGCTCCTACAATGAGCAGTTCTTC
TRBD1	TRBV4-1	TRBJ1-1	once	CASSQDPGGGHGTEAFF	TGCGCCAGCAGCCAAGATCCAGGGGGGGGTCATGGCACTGAAGCTTTCTTT